This T cell receptor beta chain was sequenced for a study of OX40 agonist ivuxolimab in advanced cancers. At the level of the study: The patients got ivuxolimab, which is an agonistic anti-OX40 (CD134) antibody. Patients were under 90% male with ages roughly 23 to 85, mean approximately 58. Study results and limitations: At 0.1 to 3.0 mg/kg, clonal expansion of CD4+ and CD8+ blood T cells had occurred by week 6.

Profiling relied on immunoSEQ multiplex PCR, and the TCRdb table lists in-frame clones only, not all of them. The repertoire holds 72,000 or so clones, with about four fifths as singletons. Turning to this clone: Its antigen is unidentified.

Trimming pared 5 bases from V and 6 bases from J, leaving 23 bases between. Germline CDR1 LNHDA, CDR2 SQIVND (reference sequence). CDR3 length: 17 amino acids. The V and J genes are TRBV19 and TRBJ1-5; TRBD1 might be the D (6 bases). The sequences come from CD4+ or CD8+ T cells sorted from blood, collected in a trial of the OX40 agonist ivuxolimab. The receptor's source is an adult with an advanced solid tumor such as melanoma, head and neck, liver or kidney cancer. In DNA, the CDR3 is TGTGCCAGTAGTCCCGGGGTGGGGGGCCCCGGGAGTCAGCCCCAGCATTTT. This translates into CASSPGVGGPGSQPQHF.